This T cell receptor (beta chain) derives from a study of cytomegalovirus exposure and HLA in healthy donors listed by TCRdb under 2017. Study-level background: In an earlier analysis of under 750 of the donors, 276 Gb of sequence data and 117 million unique TCR beta sequences from roughly 180 million T cells were reported. Approximately 310 gigabases of sequencing data and approximately 84 million unique TCR sequences were included in an early release covering about 700 HLA-typed donors. Every repertoire in the discovery cohort had been generated on one and the same sequencing platform. Donor age, sex, ethnicity and CMV serostatus were collected together with the repertoire data. In an earlier analysis of a few hundred of the donors, high-throughput TCR beta sequencing was used to judge whether each TCR beta V gene segment behaved as functional or pseudogenic. Typing coverage varied by locus: roughly 620-640 donors for A, B, C, DRB1 and DQB1; approximately 520 for DQA1; 606 for DPA1; fewer than 480 for DPB1. A later genetic analysis took genome-wide SNP genotypes for about three fifths of the 666 donors and used that subset as a discovery cohort. In the later analysis, no new phenotypic data were used to find candidate immune exposures; instead, reliance was placed on TCR beta sequences and their occurrence across donors. Of the roughly 400 genotyped donors, roughly 80% were placed in the genetic ancestry cluster associated with self-reported Caucasian donors. Roughly 5 DR-DQ haplotypes were treated as single units for association and clustering because of strong linkage in the cohort. High-throughput TCR immunosequencing, statistical association of individual TCRs with disease status, and machine learning were combined to predict cytomegalovirus infection status. HLA typing included class I and class II loci at four-digit resolution. Among about 360 genotyped donors of the cohort, an average of about 240,000 unique TCR beta nucleotide sequences were sequenced per donor, around 20% of them non-productive. In addition to the first cohort of 666 subjects, a separate validation cohort of approximately 130 different subjects was used. The study profiled the T cell repertoires of about 640 subjects by immunosequencing and related them to cytomegalovirus serostatus. To study patterns of TCR occurrence, a later analysis re-analyzed previously published TCR beta repertoires from 550 to 800 donors and added high-resolution HLA genotyping. The study was designed to test whether signatures of past pathogen exposure could be identified by cataloging public T cell receptors.

On the study overall, not on this receptor specifically: A later analysis found that most CMV-associated TCR beta chains appeared HLA-restricted, with HLA associations seemingly driven largely by CMV exposure. According to a later analysis, TCR association rates differed among HLA loci, with DRB1 alleles showing the most associated TCRs and HLA-C alleles showing the fewest. Because HLA typing was unavailable for some donors at each locus, only the typed subset was used in association tests. Specific HLA alleles were associated with 16,951 TCR beta sequences at a false discovery rate of 0.05 in a later analysis. Assigning TCR associations to individual alleles was difficult when HLA alleles, especially DR and DQ, strongly co-occurred. A few of the identified cytomegalovirus-associated TCR beta chains were confirmed in vitro to be specific for cytomegalovirus antigens. Most TCR sequences were observed very rarely across donors, whereas some public TCRs were present in many individuals. Compared with the approximately 600-donor mean, donors in an Asian-associated ancestry cluster had fewer N-insertions in productive TCRs, according to a later genetic analysis. Some IMGT-functional V segments, including TRBV6-2 and TRBV6-3, could not be told apart with the 87-base-pair reads, so those segments were excluded. An association between a missense DCLRE1C variant and V-gene and J-gene trimming of TCR beta chains was found in a later genetic analysis and replicated in an independent cohort. Because counts were too low, approximately 15 rarely observed V segments, including chromosome 9 orphons, were excluded from the earlier analysis of several hundred of the donors. A total of around 150 TCR beta chains were listed by the study as associated with cytomegalovirus. In both the original and validation cohorts, the classifier was reported to diagnose cytomegalovirus status with high specificity and sensitivity. In this cohort, only TCR beta chains were sequenced, and detectable features were limited by the absence of alpha or paired-chain data. A cluster of highly shared sequence variants was judged likely to represent a technical artifact of the sequencing pipeline. A further reported finding was that TCR beta sequences accurately predicted the HLA-A and HLA-B alleles for most subjects in the first cohort. According to the authors, the approach could potentially be generalized to other disease states and immunological phenotypes. Immune exposure information for the cohort was limited to CMV serostatus. Roughly uniform sequencing depth across donors was assumed in presence/absence analyses, although this assumption may not hold. Compared with equally common non-associated chains, HLA-associated TCR beta chains in a later analysis were more clonally expanded and had lower generation probabilities. Correlated functional status among segregating V segments might reflect linkage disequilibrium, but an unknown experimental factor could not be ruled out. Several of the top co-occurrence clusters appeared to be linked to parvovirus B19, influenza, CMV and Epstein-Barr virus, according to a later analysis. An earlier analysis of some 590 of the donors showed that most TCR beta V segments appeared in productive rearrangements either about 90% or about 30% of the time, which broadly matched IMGT annotations.

The cohort was made up of 666 healthy bone marrow donors. Cohort members were all nominally healthy when sampled, although unrecorded immune exposures were likely present. The donor was CMV seropositive and was included in the group of 250 to 300 seropositive cohort members. Every donor gave a peripheral blood sample, and the peripheral blood mononuclear cells from that sample were used for TCR beta sequencing. Genomic DNA extraction from the blood cell samples was performed with the Qiagen DNeasy Blood Extraction Kit. From the germline V gene, CDR1 is MDHEN and CDR2 is SYDVKM. From V the trimming removes 0 bases and from J it removes 0 bases, while the gene matches leave 7 bases of the junction unaccounted for. Its CDR3 holds 19 amino acids, cysteine through phenylalanine. Only CDR3 DNA is held: 57 bases, read in frame from base 1. Of note for this clone: The clone's antigen remains unknown.

The library relied on the immunoSEQ multiplex PCR assay. The multiplex PCR relied on a mix of 60 forward primers for TCR Vbeta segments and 13 reverse primers for TCR Jbeta segments. Amplification of the CDR3 region of rearranged TCR beta genes was performed with a multiplex PCR assay on genomic DNA. The Illumina HiSeq System was used to sequence the amplified TCR beta libraries as 87-base-pair reads. Processing in the source paper ran as follows. A later analysis tallied 75 million to 95 million unique TCR beta chains across the 550 to 850 repertoires, and around 9.9 million of those chains were shared by two or more donors. A nearest-neighbor algorithm error-corrected the raw reads and collapsed the reads into unique sequences, merging closely related sequences to remove PCR and sequencing errors. V, D and J gene segments were assigned by aligning CDR3 sequences to IMGT reference sequences. For a sequence to be retained, at least a six-nucleotide match to both a V gene segment and a J gene segment was required. A rearrangement was called productive if the CDR3 had no stop codons and remained in frame with V and J, and every other rearrangement was called non-productive. Following IMGT convention, CDR3 was defined as the stretch from the second conserved V-encoded cysteine to the conserved J-encoded phenylalanine. The earlier analysis of some 580 of the donors excluded any sequence lacking an unambiguous match to a single V gene segment. In an earlier analysis of 587 of the donors, V segments were called functional above 56.7% productive rearrangements and were called segregating when the between-donor standard deviation exceeded 5%. To diagnose cytomegalovirus status from the catalog of TCR beta chain sequences, a statistical classification framework was built. V and J gene assignment, in a later analysis, came from comparing TCR nucleotide sequences with IMGT/GENE-DB human TR gene sequences. In a later analysis, CDR3 sequences and most-parsimonious VDJ recombination scenarios were assigned using the TCRdist pipeline. In a later analysis, each TCR beta chain was defined by its CDR3 amino acid sequence together with its V-gene family, and reads without a unique V-gene family were excluded. To address suspected cross-contamination and a sequencing artifact, a later analysis removed 550 to 750 highly shared, low-generation-probability nucleotide sequences. For each public chain, a later analysis derived a clonal expansion index from normalized ranks of inferred template counts within each repertoire. Generation probabilities in a later analysis came from a VDJ recombination model fitted to out-of-frame rearrangements, and those results were checked against IGoR. In a later analysis, hypergeometric tests were used to score TCR-TCR, TCR-HLA and TCR-CMV co-occurrence, with a repertoire-size bias correction applied to TCR pairs. To estimate false discovery rates, a later analysis permuted the HLA or CMV assignments 20 times. In a later analysis, co-occurring TCRs were grouped with DBSCAN, and TCRdist sequence similarity was added when clustering was performed within HLA-allele-positive subsets. Co-occurrence clustering excluded repertoires with fewer than 30,000 or more than 120,000 public chains, plus five with anomalous nucleotide sharing. TCRdb obtained this table from immuneACCESS and retained in-frame rearrangements with V and J assigned. These tables miss some clones; where compared with another copy, unresolved V genes account for less than half of the shortfall, and the remainder is unexplained. The V and J calls and clone size are taken from that table; D and trimming were inferred from the DNA. This sample's table contains roughly 88,000 clones. Approximately 15% of the sample is in the top ten clones.

The TCR sequence derives from a man aged 50 to 60 in good health and CMV-seropositive. The sample taken for sequencing was PBMCs. The sequence joins TRBV28 to TRBJ2-2, and 10 junction bases match TRBD2. At the DNA level, the sequence is TGTGCCAGCAGTTTATGGACTAGCGGGTACACTGCGAACACCGGGGAGCTGTTTTTT. Translated, this is CASSLWTSGYTANTGELFF.